Listed below are T cell receptor beta chains from one sample, sequenced in a study of breast tumors, draining lymph nodes, adjacent tissues. TCRdb re-derived calls from the multiplex PCR reads in MiXCR, one entry per CDR3 protein. The sample has 85,000 to 130,000 distinct CDR3 sequences; around 30% are singletons. Source material: axillary lymph node tissue. All receptors come from a female donor with breast cancer. Some clones in this sample may be carry-over from other donors' samples. Each CDR3 is given with its conserved first and last residue. The D gene is left open where the match is weak. The listing skips clone size in some rows; elsewhere it reads once, few, many or a size class.

d_gene	abundance	v_gene	j_gene	CDR3nt	CDR3aa
.	many	TRBV7-2	TRBJ2-7	TGTGCCAGCAGCTTAGTTGGGTACGAGCAGTACTTC	CASSLVGYEQYF
TRBD1	.	TRBV7-9	TRBJ1-5	TGTGCCAGCAGCTTCGGCGGGACAGGGGACCCCGAGCATTTT	CASSFGGTGDPEHF
.	many	TRBV27	TRBJ1-5	TGTGCCAGCAGTTTATTATTCGGGTATCAGCCCCAGCATTTT	CASSLLFGYQPQHF
.	.	TRBV7-2	TRBJ2-3	TGTGCCAGCAGCTTCGCCGGGACCTTAACAGATACGCAGTATTTT	CASSFAGTLTDTQYF
.	many	TRBV3-1	TRBJ1-2	TGTGCCAGCAGCCAAGACAGACTCTATGGCTACACCTTC	CASSQDRLYGYTF
.	many	TRBV27	TRBJ2-5	TGTGCCAGCAAACAGTTGGGTGGGGAGACCCAGTACTTC	CASKQLGGETQYF
TRBD1	many	TRBV7-2	TRBJ1-2	TGTGCCAGCAGCCAATTCGGGACAGGGGACGGCTACACCTTC	CASSQFGTGDGYTF
.	many	TRBV4-1	TRBJ1-2	TGCGCCAGCAGCCCCTTGGTCGGGCCCAACTATGGCTACACCTTC	CASSPLVGPNYGYTF
TRBD1	.	TRBV25-1	TRBJ2-1	TGTGCCAGCAATGCAGGACAGGGGCGATCCTGCAATGAGCAGTTCTTC	CASNAGQGRSCNEQFF
.	once	TRBV29-1	TRBJ2-1	TGCAGCGCCCACGCGGGACCGTACAATGAGCAGTTCTTC	CSAHAGPYNEQFF
.	many	TRBV12-5	TRBJ2-7	TGTGCTAGTGGTTCGAAATCGGACCGGGTGCGGAATCCAAACGAGCAGTACTTC	CASGSKSDRVRNPNEQYF
.	.	TRBV6-6	TRBJ1-1	TGTGCCAGCGGACTAGGGGGCACTGAAGCTTTCTTT	CASGLGGTEAFF
.	many	TRBV5-1	TRBJ2-1	TGCGCCAGCAGTTCGTTCTCCGATGAGCAGTTCTTC	CASSSFSDEQFF
.	.	TRBV9	TRBJ1-1	TGTGCCAGCAGCCTTAATCCTACGTGGGTCACTGAAGCTTTCTTT	CASSLNPTWVTEAFF
TRBD2	many	TRBV15	TRBJ2-7	TGTGCCACCAGCAGAGGGGGAGGCGGGAGGGCCCTCTACGACGAGCAGTACTTC	CATSRGGGGRALYDEQYF
.	.	TRBV11-2	TRBJ1-2	TGTGCCAGCAGCCCCGGACAGTTTCAAGATGGCTACACCTTC	CASSPGQFQDGYTF
.	many	TRBV27	TRBJ2-7	TGTGCCAGCAGTTTAGGGCGTTACTACGAGCAGTACTTC	CASSLGRYYEQYF
.	many	TRBV20-1	TRBJ1-5	TGCAGTGCTAGAGAACACCTTAGCAATCAGCCCCAGCATTTT	CSAREHLSNQPQHF
.	many	TRBV19	TRBJ1-5	TGTGCCAGTAGTATAGTATGGCAGCCCCAGCATTTT	CASSIVWQPQHF
.	medium-sized	TRBV4-1	TRBJ2-7	TGCGCCAGCAGCCAAGATCTGTCGTATTACGAGCAGTACTTC	CASSQDLSYYEQYF
TRBD1	.	TRBV30	TRBJ1-1	TGTGCCTGGAGCGAGAAGAGGACAGGGGGCGCGGAAGCTTCCTTT	CAWSEKRTGGAEASF
.	.	TRBV2	TRBJ2-7	TGTGCCAGCAGTGGTGTCAGGGCAGGCGAGCAGTACTTC	CASSGVRAGEQYF
.	many	TRBV5-4	TRBJ2-3	TGTGCCAGCAGCTTGGTAGCGGTAAGCACAGATACGCAGTATTTT	CASSLVAVSTDTQYF
.	many	TRBV7-2	TRBJ1-2	TGTGCCAGCAGCTTGATGAACGGAAACTATGGCTACACCTTC	CASSLMNGNYGYTF
.	many	TRBV24-1	TRBJ1-4	TGTGCCACCAGTGATTTGCCCGGGCGACTGTTTTTT	CATSDLPGRLFF
.	many	TRBV13	TRBJ2-3	TGTGCCAGCAGCGCCACCAGCACAGATACGCAGTATTTT	CASSATSTDTQYF
TRBD1	.	TRBV6-4	TRBJ1-4	TGTGCCGCAGGGGGGCAGGGGGGAGATGAAAAACTGTTTTTT	CAAGGQGGDEKLFF
.	many	TRBV12-5	TRBJ1-2	TGTGCTAGTGGTTTGGTACGAGACGGCGCCAGCCCGCTGGTGGCGTACTATGGCTACACCTTC	CASGLVRDGASPLVAYYGYTF
.	many	TRBV4-1	TRBJ2-4	TGCGCCAGCAGCCAAGGCGTTCGGGGGTCTTTAGCCAAAAACATTCAGTACTTC	CASSQGVRGSLAKNIQYF
.	many	TRBV20-1	TRBJ1-5	TGCAGTGCTTTCGAGAATATAAATCAGCCCCAGCATTTT	CSAFENINQPQHF
.	many	TRBV7-6	TRBJ1-3	TGTGCCAGCAGCTTAGGTGCCGCTGGAAACACCATATATTTT	CASSLGAAGNTIYF
.	.	TRBV7-8	TRBJ1-3	TGTGCCAGCAGCCATACCCGAATAGGGTCGGCTGGAAACGCCATATATTTT	CASSHTRIGSAGNAIYF
TRBD2	many	TRBV20-1	TRBJ2-1	TGCAGTGCGCCGACTAGCGGGGACTACAATGAGCAGTTCTTC	CSAPTSGDYNEQFF
.	many	TRBV19	TRBJ1-6	TGTGCCAGTAGTACCCAACAGGGAAATAATTCACCCCTCCACTTT	CASSTQQGNNSPLHF
.	many	TRBV19	TRBJ1-2	TGTGCCAGTAGCTGGACTCCTTTTTACTATGGCTACACCTTC	CASSWTPFYYGYTF
.	many	TRBV28	TRBJ1-3	TGTGCCAGCAGTATCTTGGGAGGGACCATATATTTT	CASSILGGTIYF
TRBD2	many	TRBV5-1	TRBJ2-7	TGCGCCAGCAGCTTGGGGACTAGCGGGAGCGTTCGGGGCTACGAGCAGTACTTC	CASSLGTSGSVRGYEQYF
TRBD1	.	TRBV7-9	TRBJ1-4	TGTGCCAGCAGCCGTATGTTCACAGGGGCAGAAAAACTGTTTTTT	CASSRMFTGAEKLFF
.	many	TRBV5-1	TRBJ2-6	TGCGCCAGCAGTTCCAGCATCTCTGGGGCCAACGTCCTGACTTTC	CASSSSISGANVLTF
.	many	TRBV28	TRBJ1-3	TGTGCCAGCAGTGAGTCGGGACTCAGCTCTGGAAACACCATATATTTT	CASSESGLSSGNTIYF
.	many	TRBV6-5	TRBJ2-1	TGTGCCAGCAGTTACTTTAGCACCTACAATGAGCAGTTCTTC	CASSYFSTYNEQFF
.	many	TRBV6-4	TRBJ2-7	TGTGCCAGCAGTTACGGGGGCTTTGGGACACACGAAGAAAACTACGAGCAGTACTTC	CASSYGGFGTHEENYEQYF
.	many	TRBV20-1	TRBJ1-6	TGCAGTGCGGAACTAAATGGGTTAAATTCACCCCTCCACTTT	CSAELNGLNSPLHF
TRBD1	.	TRBV5-1	TRBJ2-3	TGCGCCAGCAAAGGGGGACAGGGGACAGATACGCAGTATTTT	CASKGGQGTDTQYF
.	many	TRBV20-1	TRBJ1-5	TGCAGTGCTAGAGGGACTGCCAGCAATCAGCCCCAGCATTTT	CSARGTASNQPQHF
.	.	TRBV9	TRBJ2-3	TGTGCCAGCAGCCTTCGGCCCGGGGCAGATACGCAGTATTTT	CASSLRPGADTQYF
TRBD2	many	TRBV30	TRBJ2-5	TGTGCCTGGAGTGCCGACCTAGCGGGAGGGCCGGGAGAGACCCAGTACTTC	CAWSADLAGGPGETQYF
TRBD1	many	TRBV28	TRBJ1-2	TGTGCCACCTGGGACAGGCGCTATGGCTACACCTTC	CATWDRRYGYTF
.	.	TRBV2	TRBJ2-1	TGTGCCAGCAGTAGTGGGGTGATGTCGTATGATGGGCAGTTCTTC	CASSSGVMSYDGQFF
TRBD1	many	TRBV5-1	TRBJ2-5	TGCGCCAGCAGCCCCGGGACAGGGGAGACCCAGTACTTC	CASSPGTGETQYF
TRBD1	many	TRBV7-6	TRBJ2-2	TGTGCCAGCAGCTCAGGGACAGGGAAGAACACCGGGGAGCTGTTTTTT	CASSSGTGKNTGELFF
.	many	TRBV4-2	TRBJ2-7	TGTGCCAGCAGCGGCGAGGGAGTCGAGCAGTACTTC	CASSGEGVEQYF
TRBD2	many	TRBV7-2	TRBJ2-1	TGTGCCAGCAGCCGGACTAGCGGGAGTATAACCTACAATGAGCAGTTCTTC	CASSRTSGSITYNEQFF
TRBD1	few	TRBV4-1	TRBJ1-1	TGCGCCAGCAGCAGGGGACAGACAAACACTGAAGCTTTCTTT	CASSRGQTNTEAFF
.	many	TRBV15	TRBJ2-2	TGTGCCACCAGCAGATGGAGGACGAACACCGGGGAGCTGTTTTTT	CATSRWRTNTGELFF
.	.	TRBV7-9	TRBJ1-6	TGTGCCAGCAGCTGGGGCGCAGATAATTCGCCCCTCCACTTT	CASSWGADNSPLHF
.	many	TRBV3-1	TRBJ1-3	TGTGCCAGCAGCCAAGACCCGGGGTCTGGAAACACCATATATTTT	CASSQDPGSGNTIYF
.	once	TRBV4-3	TRBJ2-3	TGCGCCAGCAGCCAAGATTTCGCTGGGACAGATACGCAGTATTTT	CASSQDFAGTDTQYF
.	many	TRBV28	TRBJ2-2	TGTGCCAGCAGTTCGGGAAGCCACACCGGGGAGCTGTTTTTT	CASSSGSHTGELFF
.	many	TRBV28	TRBJ1-5	TGTGCCAGCAGGCGGGGGGGTTCGGGCAATCAGCCCCAGCATTTT	CASRRGGSGNQPQHF